Following are 30 T cell receptor beta chains from one sample sequenced in a study of blood T cell repertoires in COVID-19 (dated by TCRdb to the early 2020s). Library preparation employed the immunoSEQ multiplex PCR assay. TCRdb limited this immuneACCESS table to in-frame rearrangements with V and J called. A share of clones is missing; checked studies link under half to unresolved V genes, and the rest is unexplained. This sample holds fewer than 150,000 clones; about 87% were observed only once. The leading ten clones occupy approximately 4.5% of the sample. The sample consisted of peripheral blood. The receptors shown here come from a woman aged 50 to 65 with acute or convalescent COVID-19.

The chain is built from TRBV27 and TRBJ1-1; 7 positions match TRBD1. CDR3 length: 14 residues. V lost 7 bases, J lost 2 bases, and 7 bases stayed unmatched. Germline CDR1 is MNHEY and CDR2 is SMNVEV (reference sequence). CDR3 residues: CASTRTGANTEAFF. The DNA of the CDR3 is TGTGCCAGCACCCGGACAGGCGCCAACACTGAAGCTTTCTTT.

The J gene is TRBJ1-4, the V gene TRBV2, with no clear D. CDR3 length equals 14 residues. The germline V gene has CDR1 SNHLY and CDR2 FYNNEI. V was shortened by 3 bases and J by 0 bases, with 5 bases between the two germline ends. The CDR3 sequence: CASSEGATNEKLFF. CDR3 bases: TGTGCCAGCAGTGAGGGCGCAACTAATGAAAAACTGTTTTTT.

The CDR3 sequence is CAISETSGGHTDTQYF. Written as DNA, the CDR3 is TGTGCCATCAGTGAGACTAGCGGGGGACACACAGATACGCAGTATTTT. The chain uses TRBV10-3 and TRBJ2-3; 11 positions match TRBD2. The CDR3 is 16 amino acids. The J segment lost 2 bases and the V segment lost 2 bases, leaving 3 bases of the junction unmatched. The germline gives CDR1 ENHRY, CDR2 SYGVKD.

V gene TRBV6-5 combines with J gene TRBJ1-4; TRBD1 aligns across 9 bases. Per germline, CDR1 MNHEY and CDR2 SVGAGI. The V segment lost 8 bases and the J segment 5 bases; nucleotides outside the gene matches: 0. This CDR3 comprises 12 residues. Written as DNA, the CDR3 is TGTGCCAGCGGGACAGGGAATGAAAAACTGTTTTTT. Protein product: CASGTGNEKLFF.

The chain employs TRBV5-1 and TRBJ2-7; the match to TRBD2 covers 8 bases. The V segment lost 5 bases and the J segment 3 bases; nucleotides outside the gene matches: 7. The length of the CDR3 is 14 residues. Germline lookup yields CDR1 SGHRS and CDR2 YFSETQ. CDR3 in DNA: TGCGCCAGCAGGCGGGGGGCGGGGGACTACGAGCAGTACTTC. It codes for CASRRGAGDYEQYF.

V is TRBV9 and J is TRBJ1-2; tentatively, D is TRBD1 (5 bases). Per the germline V gene, CDR1 is SGDLS and CDR2 is YYNGEE. Trimming cost V 4 bases and J 2 bases, with 9 bases left between them. This CDR3 is 13 amino acids long. In DNA form, the CDR3 reads TGTGCCAGCAGCATGACAGAGAACTATGGCTACACCTTC. Protein product: CASSMTENYGYTF.

This chain uses TRBV27 with TRBJ2-1; possibly TRBD2 for D (5 bases). The CDR3 consists of 15 residues. Germline V gene sequence: CDR1 MNHEY, CDR2 SMNVEV (reference sequence). Trimming stripped 5 bases from V and 4 bases from J, with 15 bases between. The CDR3 sequence is CASSIGAAVYNEQFF. DNA for the CDR3: TGTGCCAGCAGTATAGGAGCGGCGGTATACAATGAGCAGTTCTTC.

The gene calls are TRBV18 and TRBJ1-6; 7 nucleotides agree with TRBD1. This CDR3 region has 15 residues. The V segment lost 4 bases and the J segment 7 bases; nucleotides outside the gene matches: 7. Germline CDR1 reads KGHSH; CDR2 reads LQKENI. CDR3 nucleotide sequence: TGTGCCAGCTCACTCGGGGCAGGGGGGAATTCACCCCTCCACTTT. It codes for CASSLGAGGNSPLHF. Drawing the rest from reference TRBV18 and TRBJ1-6, the complete variable domain is NAGVMQNPRHLVRRRGQEARLRCSPMKGHSHVYWYRQLPEEGLKFMVYLQKENIIDESGMPKERFSAEFPKEGPSILRIQQVVRGDSAAYFCASSLGAGGNSPLHFGNGTRLTVT.

The chain combines TRBV6-2 or TRBV6-3 with TRBJ2-1; tentatively, D is TRBD2 (6 bases). V was cut by 2 bases and J by 7 bases, with 6 bases left in between. Germline V gene lookup returns CDR1 MNHEY and CDR2 SVGEGT. The CDR3 loop spans 12 amino acids. DNA of the CDR3: TGTGCCAGCAGTTACGGACTAAATGAGCAGTTCTTC. This translates into CASSYGLNEQFF.

The CDR3 nucleotides read TGTGCCAGCACGGGAGGACAGGGAATCACCGGGGAGCTGTTTTTT. Protein product: CASTGGQGITGELFF. The chain has TRBV27 and TRBJ2-2; a weak D match, TRBD1 (8 bases). The CDR3 extends over 15 amino acids. V lost 7 bases and J 4 bases, leaving 16 bases between the germline ends. Germline V gene sequence: CDR1 MNHEY, CDR2 SMNVEV (reference sequence).

The V call is TRBV27, the J call TRBJ2-7; 8 bases align to TRBD1. This CDR3 has 17 amino acids. Germline CDR1 is MNHEY and CDR2 is SMNVEV (reference sequence). J was trimmed by 2 bases and V by 1 base; bases with no gene match: 10. The CDR3 DNA is TGTGCCAGCAGTTTATTAATTTCGGACAGGGAGGCCTACGAGCAGTACTTC. It is translated as CASSLLISDREAYEQYF.

The chain has TRBV7-3 and TRBJ2-5; weak D call: TRBD1 (5 bases). The V gene's germline CDR1 is SGHTA and CDR2 FQGTGA. Trimming pared 5 bases from V and 4 bases from J, leaving 14 bases between. The CDR3 has 14 amino acids. The CDR3 spells CASSLSGSGETQYF. In DNA, the CDR3 is TGTGCCAGCAGCCTCTCAGGGTCGGGAGAGACCCAGTACTTC.

This clone was detected only once. The V call is TRBV6-2 or TRBV6-3, the J call TRBJ2-1, with a possible D match to TRBD2 (5 bases). Germline loops: CDR1 MNHEY, CDR2 SVGEGT. Between the trimmed V and J ends, which lost 6 bases and 4 bases, there was a span of 22 bases. CDR3 length equals 17 residues. The CDR3 sequence: CASSPLVASSQYNEQFF. The CDR3 bases are TGTGCCAGCAGCCCTTTAGTGGCTAGCTCGCAATACAATGAGCAGTTCTTC.

The chain is built from TRBV28 and TRBJ1-3; TRBD1 matches 8 bases. The J segment lost 0 bases and the V segment lost 5 bases, leaving 9 bases of the junction unmatched. This CDR3 has 17 residues. Germline values: CDR1 MDHEN, CDR2 SYDVKM. The CDR3 coding sequence is TGTGCCAGCAGTGGACCTCAAACAGGGGGCTCTGGAAACACCATATATTTT. Amino acid sequence: CASSGPQTGGSGNTIYF.

The chain joins TRBV27 to TRBJ2-5; the D gene is possibly TRBD1 (6 bases). CDR1 and CDR2 from the germline V gene are MNHEY and SMNVEV (reference sequence). The CDR3 is made up of 15 amino acids. V lost 2 bases, J lost 3 bases, and 13 bases lay in between. Here the CDR3 DNA reads TGTGCCAGCAGTTTACCACCAGGGGAAGAAGAGACCCAGTACTTC. This translates into CASSLPPGEEETQYF.

This sequence joins TRBV2 and TRBJ2-7; D gene uncertain. V was pared by 7 bases and J by 5 bases, with 12 bases between. Germline CDR1 SNHLY, CDR2 FYNNEI. The CDR3 is made up of 12 amino acids. In nucleotides, the CDR3 is TGTGCCAGCACCGGCCAGGTGAACGAGCAGTACTTC. It specifies CASTGQVNEQYF.

The chain uses TRBV7-9 and TRBJ2-1, with 14 positions matching TRBD2. Germline loops: CDR1 SEHNR, CDR2 FQNEAQ (reference sequence). The CDR3 extends over 15 amino acids. Germline trimming cut 6 bases from V and 8 bases from J; bases unmatched to any gene: 6. The CDR3 protein is CASSSTSGGAYEQFF. The CDR3, as DNA: TGTGCCAGCAGTTCGACTAGCGGGGGGGCGTATGAGCAGTTCTTC. The complete variable domain, with remaining parts taken from reference TRBV7-9 and TRBJ2-1, reads DTGVSQNPRHKITKRGQNVTFRCDPISEHNRLYWYRQTLGQGPEFLTYFQNEAQLEKSRLLSDRFSAERPKGSFSTLEIQRTEQGDSAMYLCASSSTSGGAYEQFFGPGTRLTVL.

The chain is built from TRBV9 and TRBJ2-4, with 8 positions matching TRBD1. Losses at the gene ends were 0 bases for V and 1 base for J; bases not matched to a gene: 3. Germline loops: CDR1 SGDLS, CDR2 YYNGEE. This CDR3 is 16 amino acids long. CDR3 protein: CASSVGQGAAKNIQYF. CDR3 in DNA: TGTGCCAGCAGCGTAGGCCAGGGGGCTGCCAAAAACATTCAGTACTTC. Together with reference TRBV9 and TRBJ2-4, the CDR3 gives the full variable domain: DSGVTQTPKHLITATGQRVTLRCSPRSGDLSVYWYQQSLDQGLQFLIQYYNGEERAKGNILERFSAQQFPDLHSELNLSSLELGDSALYFCASSVGQGAAKNIQYFGAGTRLSVL.

The chain recombines TRBV3-1 (or the pseudogene TRBV3-2) with TRBJ2-7; TRBD2 aligns across 7 bases. V gave up 6 bases and J gave up 5 bases; unmatched junction bases: 13. Germline loops: CDR1 LGHDT, CDR2 YNNKEL (reference sequence). The CDR3 sequence is 15 residues long. CDR3 sequence (DNA): TGTGCCAGCAGTGGGTCTTGGAGCGGGAATAACGAGCAGTACTTC. Translation: CASSGSWSGNNEQYF.

The chain joins TRBV4-1 to TRBJ1-2, with D perhaps matching TRBD1 (5 bases). CDR1 and CDR2 (germline): MGHRA, YSYEKL. The ends were cut back, 1 base at V and 4 bases at J, with 13 bases in the middle. The CDR3 has 15 amino acids. CDR3 amino acids: CASSQGQILVYGYTF. For the CDR3, the DNA is TGCGCCAGCAGCCAAGGACAGATTCTTGTCTATGGCTACACCTTC.

The rearrangement uses TRBV7-8 and TRBJ1-1, with 9 bases that match TRBD1. The V segment lost 5 bases and the J segment 7 bases; nucleotides outside the gene matches: 11. The germline gives CDR1 SGHVS, CDR2 FQNEAQ. The length of the CDR3 is 15 residues. The CDR3 sequence: CASSPGQGLLGEAFF. The CDR3 bases are TGTGCCAGCAGCCCGGGACAGGGACTTCTAGGTGAAGCTTTCTTT.

The chain employs TRBV30 and TRBJ2-7; 7 nucleotides line up with TRBD1. The length of the CDR3 is 16 residues. V was pared by 2 bases and J by 1 base, with 11 bases of the junction left unmatched. CDR1 and CDR2 (germline): GTSNPN, SVGIG (reference sequence). The CDR3 bases are TGTGCCTGGAGTCCTCCCGACAGGGTGGTTTCCTACGAGCAGTACTTC. It codes for CAWSPPDRVVSYEQYF.

This clone appeared once. The V gene is TRBV5-4, the J gene TRBJ1-1; TRBD1 agrees at 7 bases. The CDR3 totals 14 residues. In germline, CDR1 is SGHNT, CDR2 YYREEE (reference sequence). J gave up 2 bases and V 4 bases, and 5 bases lay outside the gene matches. The CDR3 reads CASSMTGFNTEAFF. The CDR3 region has the DNA TGTGCCAGCAGCATGACAGGGTTTAACACTGAAGCTTTCTTT.

The rearrangement uses TRBV4-2 and TRBJ2-1; 13 nucleotides agree with TRBD2. V lost 0 bases and J lost 1; bases outside the gene matches: 9. The germline gives CDR1 LGHNA, CDR2 YNFKEQ. This CDR3 spans 20 amino acids. In DNA form, the CDR3 reads TGTGCCAGCAGCCAAGAGCAGACTAGCGGGGGGTTGGGGTCCTACAATGAGCAGTTCTTC. Amino acid sequence: CASSQEQTSGGLGSYNEQFF.

This clone was observed a single time. The chain carries TRBV18 and TRBJ1-1; 10 bases line up with TRBD1. From germline, CDR1 is KGHSH and CDR2 LQKENI. The ends lost 1 base at V and 5 bases at J; junction bases unmatched: 1. The CDR3 extends over 14 amino acids. The CDR3 region has the DNA TGTGCCAGCTCACCACAGGACAGGGGGACTGAAGCTTTCTTT. It specifies CASSPQDRGTEAFF. Together with reference TRBV18 and TRBJ1-1, the CDR3 gives the full variable domain: NAGVMQNPRHLVRRRGQEARLRCSPMKGHSHVYWYRQLPEEGLKFMVYLQKENIIDESGMPKERFSAEFPKEGPSILRIQQVVRGDSAAYFCASSPQDRGTEAFFGQGTRLTVV.

The genes are TRBV28 and TRBJ2-7, with 12 bases fitting TRBD1. The CDR3 covers 15 residues. Trimming took 6 bases from V and 5 from J; bases not matched to a gene: 8. Germline CDR1 is MDHEN and CDR2 is SYDVKM. CDR3 loop: CASSTAGTGGDEQYF. The DNA for the CDR3 is TGTGCCAGCAGCACGGCCGGGACAGGGGGCGACGAGCAGTACTTC.

The V gene is TRBV28, the J gene TRBJ2-1, with 8 bases matching TRBD2. Germline CDR1 MDHEN, CDR2 SYDVKM. CDR3 size: 15 residues. V was pared by 2 bases and J by 0 bases, with 0 bases of the junction left unmatched. CDR3 region: CASSLSGSSYNEQFF. The CDR3 nucleotides are TGTGCCAGCAGTTTAAGCGGGAGCTCCTACAATGAGCAGTTCTTC. Looking up the rest from reference TRBV28 and TRBJ2-1 gives the full variable domain: DVKVTQSSRYLVKRTGEKVFLECVQDMDHENMFWYRQDPGLGLRLIYFSYDVKMKEKGDIPEGYSVSREKKERFSLILESASTNQTSMYLCASSLSGSSYNEQFFGPGTRLTVL.

This sequence joins TRBV10-3 and TRBJ2-7; D may be TRBD2 (6 bases). Germline V CDR1 and CDR2: ENHRY, SYGVKD. Trimming cost V 3 bases and J 2 bases, with 14 bases left between them. CDR3 length: 15 amino acids. The CDR3 region is CAISDVGEVPYEQYF. The CDR3, as DNA: TGTGCCATCAGTGATGTCGGGGAGGTCCCCTACGAGCAGTACTTC.

The rearrangement links TRBV30 to TRBJ2-1, with D unresolved. The germline CDR1 and CDR2 sequences are GTSNPN and SVGIG (reference sequence). The CDR3 length is 12 residues. Trimming left V 0 bases short and J 8 bases short, with 8 bases between. The CDR3 reads CAWSVTGHEQFF. For the CDR3, the DNA is TGTGCCTGGAGTGTTACGGGTCATGAGCAGTTCTTC.

This clone was seen only once. This chain uses TRBV10-3 with TRBJ1-4; no reliable D call. From germline, CDR1 is ENHRY and CDR2 SYGVKD. This CDR3 has 14 residues. The V end lost 3 bases, the J end lost 6 bases, and 11 bases lay between the germline ends. As DNA, the CDR3 is TGTGCCATCAGTGATAAGGGAGGAGATGAAAAACTGTTTTTT. Its translation: CAISDKGGDEKLFF.